A single sample gave rise to the 3 T cell receptor beta chains below, sequenced in a study of neurological immune-mediated disorders. Via MiXCR, TCRdb re-called the 5' RACE reads, giving one row per CDR3 protein. This repertoire shows 53,000 or so distinct CDR3 sequences, roughly 13% found once; its top ten account for around 10%. Input material: PBMCs. All receptors come from a woman aged 55-69 years with HTLV-1-associated myelopathy (HAM/TSP).

There are many counts of this clonotype. The J gene is TRBJ2-1, the V gene TRBV12-3 or TRBV12-4; 10 nucleotides align to TRBD2. The CDR3 contains 16 residues. After removal of 6 bases from V and 8 bases from J, the junction contained 13 bases not matched to a gene. CDR3 loop: CASSNRASGGRHEQFF. CDR3 nucleotides: TGTGCCAGCAGCAACCGAGCTAGCGGGGGAAGACATGAGCAGTTCTTC.

This chain joins TRBV5-1 and TRBJ2-1; tentative D call: TRBD2 (5 bases). Trimming shortened V by 8 bases and J by 4 bases, and 16 bases separated the two germline ends. This CDR3 contains 14 residues. Germline loops: CDR1 SGHRS, CDR2 YFSETQ. DNA for the CDR3: TGCGCCAGTACCCGGGAAAGGGATTACAATGAGCAGTTCTTC. It encodes CASTRERDYNEQFF.

This clonotype came up many times. The chain combines TRBV4-1 with TRBJ2-3; unclear D gene. The CDR3 runs 15 residues. Germline lookup yields CDR1 MGHRA and CDR2 YSYEKL. Trimming took off 1 base at V and 2 bases at J, with 10 bases between the two ends. CDR3 residues: CASSQVPTLTDTQYF. The CDR3 nucleotides are TGCGCCAGCAGCCAAGTTCCCACACTCACAGATACGCAGTATTTT.